A single count supports the clone carrying this TCR beta chain. V was pared by 3 bases and J by 3 bases, with 5 bases of the junction left unmatched. There are 15 residues in the CDR3. CDR1 and CDR2 from the germline V gene are MGHRA and YSYEKL. Researchers sorted participants into cohorts using their self-reported clinical history. The source of the sample is a study of blood T cell repertoires in COVID-19. Generated by immunoSEQ multiplex PCR, the TCRdb table keeps only in-frame clones and is missing some. The sample consists of a few hundred thousand clones, around 89% of them appearing once. The receptor comes from a woman between 18 and 29 years old who had recovered from COVID-19. The chain is built from TRBV4-1 and TRBJ1-2; TRBD1 agrees at 9 bases. The sample consisted of PBMCs or T cells enriched from blood (not recorded which). As DNA, the CDR3 is TGCGCCAGCAGCCAGCCGGGACAGGGTCACTATGGCTACACCTTC. This translates into CASSQPGQGHYGYTF.